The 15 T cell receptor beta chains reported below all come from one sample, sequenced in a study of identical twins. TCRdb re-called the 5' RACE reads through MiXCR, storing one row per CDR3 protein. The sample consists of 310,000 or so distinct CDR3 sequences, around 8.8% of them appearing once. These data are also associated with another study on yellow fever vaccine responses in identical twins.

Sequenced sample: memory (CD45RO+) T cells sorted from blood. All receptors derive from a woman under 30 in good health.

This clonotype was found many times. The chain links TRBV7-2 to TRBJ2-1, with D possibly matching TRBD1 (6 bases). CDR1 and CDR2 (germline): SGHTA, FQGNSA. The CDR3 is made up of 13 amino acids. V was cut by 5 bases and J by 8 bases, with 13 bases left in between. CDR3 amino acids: CASSSTGFDEQFF. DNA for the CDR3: TGTGCCAGCAGCAGTACAGGGTTCGATGAGCAGTTCTTC.

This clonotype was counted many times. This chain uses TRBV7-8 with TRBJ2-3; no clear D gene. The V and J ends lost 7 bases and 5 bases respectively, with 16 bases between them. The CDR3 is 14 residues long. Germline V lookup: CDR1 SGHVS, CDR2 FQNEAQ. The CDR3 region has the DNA TGTGCCAGCAAAGGGCTAGAAGCAGGAGATACGCAGTATTTT. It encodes CASKGLEAGDTQYF.

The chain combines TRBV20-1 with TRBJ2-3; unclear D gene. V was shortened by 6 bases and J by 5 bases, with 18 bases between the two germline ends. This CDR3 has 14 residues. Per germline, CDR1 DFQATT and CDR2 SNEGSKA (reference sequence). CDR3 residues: CSASDELLQDTQYF. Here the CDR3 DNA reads TGCAGTGCATCCGATGAGCTCCTTCAAGATACGCAGTATTTT.

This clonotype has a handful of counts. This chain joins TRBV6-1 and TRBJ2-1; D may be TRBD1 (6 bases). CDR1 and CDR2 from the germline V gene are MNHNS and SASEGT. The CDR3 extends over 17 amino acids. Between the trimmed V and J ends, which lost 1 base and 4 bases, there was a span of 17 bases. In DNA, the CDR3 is TGTGCCAGCAGTGAAGTTAAGGACAGTAGAAAGTACAATGAGCAGTTCTTC. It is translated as CASSEVKDSRKYNEQFF.

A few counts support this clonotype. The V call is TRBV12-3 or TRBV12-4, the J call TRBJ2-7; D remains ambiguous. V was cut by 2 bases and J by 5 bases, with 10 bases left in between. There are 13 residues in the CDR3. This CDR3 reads CASSLFVGNEQYF. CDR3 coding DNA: TGTGCCAGCAGTTTATTCGTGGGAAACGAGCAGTACTTC.

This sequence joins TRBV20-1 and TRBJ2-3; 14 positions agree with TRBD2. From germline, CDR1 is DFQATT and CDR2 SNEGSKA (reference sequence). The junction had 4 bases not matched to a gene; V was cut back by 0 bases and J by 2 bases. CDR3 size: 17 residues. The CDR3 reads CSARDVTSGGDTDTQYF. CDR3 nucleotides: TGCAGTGCTAGAGATGTGACTAGCGGGGGGGACACAGATACGCAGTATTTT.

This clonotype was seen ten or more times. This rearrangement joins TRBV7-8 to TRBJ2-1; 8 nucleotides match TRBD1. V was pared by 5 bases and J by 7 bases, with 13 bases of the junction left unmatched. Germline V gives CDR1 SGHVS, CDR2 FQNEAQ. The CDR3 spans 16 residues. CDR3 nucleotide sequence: TGTGCCAGCAGCCCCTTAACCGGGACAGGCAGGAATGAGCAGTTCTTC. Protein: CASSPLTGTGRNEQFF.

DNA of the CDR3: TGCAGCGTTGAAGACCCCCTAGCGGGAGATAATATCGATGAGCAGTTCTTC. It encodes CSVEDPLAGDNIDEQFF. The chain carries TRBV29-1 and TRBJ2-1; 10 positions agree with TRBD2. Germline lookup yields CDR1 SQVTM and CDR2 ANQGSEA. Losses at the gene ends were 0 bases for V and 8 bases for J; bases not matched to a gene: 13. There are 17 residues in the CDR3.

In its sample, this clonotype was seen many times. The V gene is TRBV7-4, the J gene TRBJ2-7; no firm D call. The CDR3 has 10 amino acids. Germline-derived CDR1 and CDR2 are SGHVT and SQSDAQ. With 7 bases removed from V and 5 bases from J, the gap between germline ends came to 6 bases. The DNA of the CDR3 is TGTGCCAGCATCGCGGACGAGCAGTACTTC. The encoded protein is CASIADEQYF.

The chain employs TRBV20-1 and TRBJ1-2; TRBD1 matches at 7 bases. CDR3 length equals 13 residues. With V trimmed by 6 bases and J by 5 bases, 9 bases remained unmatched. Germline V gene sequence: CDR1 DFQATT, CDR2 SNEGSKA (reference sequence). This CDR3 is CSAPRGEGYGYTF. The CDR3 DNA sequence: TGCAGTGCGCCCAGGGGGGAAGGATATGGCTACACCTTC.

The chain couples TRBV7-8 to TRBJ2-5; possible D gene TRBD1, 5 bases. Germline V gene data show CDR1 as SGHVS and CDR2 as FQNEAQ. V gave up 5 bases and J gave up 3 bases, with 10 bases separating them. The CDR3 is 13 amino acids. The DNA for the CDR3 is TGTGCCAGCAGCAATCGACAGAAAGAGACCCAGTACTTC. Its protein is CASSNRQKETQYF.

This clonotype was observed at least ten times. The CDR3 spells CASSRTGNTGELFF. The CDR3 DNA follows: TGTGCCAGCAGCCGGACAGGGAACACCGGGGAGCTGTTTTTT. This sequence joins TRBV27 and TRBJ2-2; 7 bases agree with TRBD1. The CDR3 loop spans 14 amino acids. Trimming at V came to 6 bases and at J to 1 base, leaving 2 bases not matched to a gene. Germline V gene lookup returns CDR1 MNHEY and CDR2 SMNVEV (reference sequence).

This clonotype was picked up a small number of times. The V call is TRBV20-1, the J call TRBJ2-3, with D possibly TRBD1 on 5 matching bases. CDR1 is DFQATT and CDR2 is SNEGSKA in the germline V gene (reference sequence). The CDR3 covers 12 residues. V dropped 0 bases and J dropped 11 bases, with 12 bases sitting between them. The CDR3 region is CSARDGTQGQYF. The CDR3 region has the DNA TGCAGTGCTAGAGATGGAACTCAGGGGCAGTATTTT.

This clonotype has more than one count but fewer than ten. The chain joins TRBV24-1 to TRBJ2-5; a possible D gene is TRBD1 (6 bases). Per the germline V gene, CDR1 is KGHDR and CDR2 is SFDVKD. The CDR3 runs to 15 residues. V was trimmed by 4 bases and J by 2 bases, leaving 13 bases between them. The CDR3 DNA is TGTGCCACCAGTGACCCCGACAGGAATCAAGAGACCCAGTACTTC. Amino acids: CATSDPDRNQETQYF.

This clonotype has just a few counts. The DNA of the CDR3 is TGTGCCAGCCAGGGACCGTCCTACAATGAGCAGTTCTTC. Translated, it gives CASQGPSYNEQFF. The rearrangement links TRBV7-3 to TRBJ2-1; either TRBD1 or TRBD2 may supply D (5 bases each). This CDR3 has 13 residues. The germline V gene has CDR1 SGHTA and CDR2 FQGTGA. V dropped 8 bases and J dropped 1 base, with 9 bases sitting between them.